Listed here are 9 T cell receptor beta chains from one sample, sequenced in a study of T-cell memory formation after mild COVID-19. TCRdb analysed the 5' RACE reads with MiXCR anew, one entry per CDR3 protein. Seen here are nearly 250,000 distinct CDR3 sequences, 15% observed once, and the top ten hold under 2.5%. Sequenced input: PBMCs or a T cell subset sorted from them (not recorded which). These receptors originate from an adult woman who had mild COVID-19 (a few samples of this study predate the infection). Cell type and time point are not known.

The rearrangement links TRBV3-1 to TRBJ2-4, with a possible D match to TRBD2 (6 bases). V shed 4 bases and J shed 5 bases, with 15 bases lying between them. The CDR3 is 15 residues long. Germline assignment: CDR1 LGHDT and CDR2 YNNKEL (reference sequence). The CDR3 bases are TGTGCCAGCAGCCCCTCGGGGGTCAGGGAAAACATTCAGTACTTC. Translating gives CASSPSGVRENIQYF.

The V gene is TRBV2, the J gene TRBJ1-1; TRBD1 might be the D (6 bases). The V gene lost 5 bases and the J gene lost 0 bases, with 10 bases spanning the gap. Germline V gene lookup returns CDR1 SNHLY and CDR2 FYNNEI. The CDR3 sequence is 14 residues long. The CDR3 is CASSNRDVNTEAFF. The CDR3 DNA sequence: TGTGCCAGCAGTAACAGGGACGTGAACACTGAAGCTTTCTTT.

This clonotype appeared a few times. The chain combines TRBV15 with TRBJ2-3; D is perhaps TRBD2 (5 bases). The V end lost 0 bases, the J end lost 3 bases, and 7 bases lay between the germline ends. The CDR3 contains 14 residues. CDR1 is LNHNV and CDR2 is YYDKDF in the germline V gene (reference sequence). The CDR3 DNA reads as TGTGCCACCAGCAGAGATCGGGGTACAGATACGCAGTATTTT. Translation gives CATSRDRGTDTQYF.

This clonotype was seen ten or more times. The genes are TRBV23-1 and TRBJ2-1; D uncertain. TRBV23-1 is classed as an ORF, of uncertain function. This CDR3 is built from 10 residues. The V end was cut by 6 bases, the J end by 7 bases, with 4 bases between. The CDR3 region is CASSGNEQFF. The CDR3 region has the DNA TGCGCCAGCAGCGGGAATGAGCAGTTCTTC.

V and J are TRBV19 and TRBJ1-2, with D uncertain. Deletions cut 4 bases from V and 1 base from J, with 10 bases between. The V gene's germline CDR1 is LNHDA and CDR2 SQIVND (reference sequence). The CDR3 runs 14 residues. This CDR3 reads CASSRGDGNYGYTF. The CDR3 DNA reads TGTGCCAGTAGTAGGGGTGACGGTAACTATGGCTACACCTTC.

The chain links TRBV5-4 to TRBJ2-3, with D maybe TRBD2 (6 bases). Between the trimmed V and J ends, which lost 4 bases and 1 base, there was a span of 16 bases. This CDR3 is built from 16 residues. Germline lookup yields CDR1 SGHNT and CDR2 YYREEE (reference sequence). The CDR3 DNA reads TGTGCCAGCAGCGCCCGCATGGCTAGCGGCACAGATACGCAGTATTTT. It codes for CASSARMASGTDTQYF.

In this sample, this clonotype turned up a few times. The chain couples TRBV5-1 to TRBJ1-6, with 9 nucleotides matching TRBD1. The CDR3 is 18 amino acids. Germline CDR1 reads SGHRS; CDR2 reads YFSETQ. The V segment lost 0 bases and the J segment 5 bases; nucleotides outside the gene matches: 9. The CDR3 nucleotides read TGCGCCAGCAGCTTGGGCTGGGACAGGGCTTGGAATAATTCACCCCTCCACTTT. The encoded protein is CASSLGWDRAWNNSPLHF.

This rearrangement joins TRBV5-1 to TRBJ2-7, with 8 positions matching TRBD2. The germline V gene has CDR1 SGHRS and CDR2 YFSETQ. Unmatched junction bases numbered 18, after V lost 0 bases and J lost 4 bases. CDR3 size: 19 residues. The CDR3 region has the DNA TGCGCCAGCAGCTTGGGGGCTAGCGGGTTCCTCCAACTACTATACGAGCAGTACTTC. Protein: CASSLGASGFLQLLYEQYF.

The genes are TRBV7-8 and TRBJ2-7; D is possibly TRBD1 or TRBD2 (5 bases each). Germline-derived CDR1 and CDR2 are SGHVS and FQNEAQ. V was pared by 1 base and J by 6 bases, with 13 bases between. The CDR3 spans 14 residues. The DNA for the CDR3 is TGTGCCAGCAGCTTAGACAGGACTCGGGGCGAGCAGTACTTC. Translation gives CASSLDRTRGEQYF.